The TCR beta chain under discussion was sequenced for a study of siplizumab effects on memory and regulatory T cells. This clone was counted between two and nine times. Germline and junction disagree at one end, which may indicate a read error. This CDR3 is built from 15 residues. Germline CDR1 is SGHRS and CDR2 is YFSETQ. Profiling relied on immunoSEQ multiplex PCR, and the TCRdb table lists in-frame clones only, not all of them. The sample contains roughly 50,000 clones, 95% to 97% of which appear only once. The chain links TRBV5-1 to TRBJ2-7; D not resolved. Sequenced: naive CD4+ T cells sorted from blood. This TCR derives from a human donor in good health. The CDR3 loop is CASSLGLESSHEQYF. In nucleotides, the CDR3 is TGCGCCAGCAGCTTGGGCTTAGAAAGCTCCCACGAGCAGTACTTC.